This T cell receptor (beta chain) was recorded in a study of chronic HIV infection and antiretroviral therapy. MiXCR, run by TCRdb on the 5' RACE reads, gives a single entry per CDR3 protein. The profile shows around 31,000 distinct CDR3 sequences, about 9.7% of them singletons. V lost 1 base and J lost 4, with 16 bases in between. The CDR3 extends over 16 amino acids. Germline CDR1 and CDR2: LGHNA and YSLEER. This clonotype was observed many times. Input material: peripheral blood. The chain carries TRBV4-3 and TRBJ1-2; D call uncertain. The source of this sequence is an adult who had HIV and had not received antiretroviral therapy, or was an uninfected healthy control (not recorded which). The CDR3 reads CASSQVPVLTGYGYTF. The CDR3 DNA follows: TGCGCCAGCAGCCAAGTCCCGGTCCTGACGGGCTATGGCTACACCTTC.